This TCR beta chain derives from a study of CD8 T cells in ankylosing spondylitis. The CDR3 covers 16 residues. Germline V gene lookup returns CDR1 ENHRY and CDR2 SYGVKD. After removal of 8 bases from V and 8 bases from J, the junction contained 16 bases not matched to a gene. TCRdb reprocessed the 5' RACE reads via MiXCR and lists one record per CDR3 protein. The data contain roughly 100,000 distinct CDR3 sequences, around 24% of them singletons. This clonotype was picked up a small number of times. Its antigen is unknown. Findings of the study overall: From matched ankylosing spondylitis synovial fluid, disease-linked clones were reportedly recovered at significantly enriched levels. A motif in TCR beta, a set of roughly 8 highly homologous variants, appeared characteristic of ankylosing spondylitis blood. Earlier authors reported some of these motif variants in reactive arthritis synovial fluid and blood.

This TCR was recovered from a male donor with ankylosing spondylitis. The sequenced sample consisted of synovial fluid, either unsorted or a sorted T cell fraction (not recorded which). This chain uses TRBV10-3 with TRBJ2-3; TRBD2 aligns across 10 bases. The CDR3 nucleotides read TGTGCCATCGGCCAAGGACTAGCGGAGCCGACGGTTACGCAGTATTTT. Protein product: CAIGQGLAEPTVTQYF.